These T cell receptor beta chains were read from a single sample in a study of cytotoxic CD8 clonotypes in ibrutinib-treated CLL. Libraries were prepared by immunoSEQ multiplex PCR; TCRdb keeps only in-frame clonotypes and omits some of them. Seen here are approximately 300,000 clones, almost 80% observed once, and the top ten hold about 6.7%. Sequenced material: PBMCs, taken before ibrutinib treatment. Receptor source: a human donor with chronic lymphocytic leukemia. Each CDR3 is given with its conserved first and last residue.

TRBV10-3	CAISRQSTDTQYF
TRBV6-1	CASSEVGRTPEQYF
TRBV4-1	CASSQVYYPEGDTQYF
TRBV27	CASSFEVSSYNEQFF
TRBV11-2	CASSSGGLAGVRPYEQYF
TRBV13	CASSLKSGNTIYF
TRBV27	CASSLPSGRTGELFF
TRBV5-4	CASSLDLAGGEWETQYF
TRBV25-1	CASRVTGSDYGYTF
TRBV30	CAWSSGQATYNEQFF
TRBV7-2	CASSLAQGTDQPQHF
TRBV6-6	CASSLDRVINYGYTF
TRBV28	CASSLWAKRQHF
TRBV9	CASSVDGRVTEAFF
TRBV5-1	CASNAQDDKQYF
TRBV9	CASSETGGFTEAFF
TRBV10-2	CASSVDRGINEQYF
TRBV30	CAWSLHSGRAAVYEQYF